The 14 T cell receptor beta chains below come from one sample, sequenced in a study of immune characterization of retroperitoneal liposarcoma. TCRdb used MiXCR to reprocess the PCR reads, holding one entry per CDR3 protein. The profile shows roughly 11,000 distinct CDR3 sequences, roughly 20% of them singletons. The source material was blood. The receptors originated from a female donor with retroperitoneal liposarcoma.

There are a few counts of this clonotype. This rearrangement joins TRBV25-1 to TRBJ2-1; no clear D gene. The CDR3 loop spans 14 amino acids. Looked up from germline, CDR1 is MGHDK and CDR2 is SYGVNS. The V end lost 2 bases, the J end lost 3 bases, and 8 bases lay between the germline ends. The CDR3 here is CASSEHGLYNEQFF. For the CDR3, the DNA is TGTGCCAGCAGTGAACATGGTCTCTACAATGAGCAGTTCTTC.

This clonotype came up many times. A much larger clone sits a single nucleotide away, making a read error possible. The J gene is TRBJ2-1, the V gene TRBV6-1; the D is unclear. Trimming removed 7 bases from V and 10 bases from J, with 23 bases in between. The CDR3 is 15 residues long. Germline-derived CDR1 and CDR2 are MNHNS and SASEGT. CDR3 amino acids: CASTELTLPVHEQFF. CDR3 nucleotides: TGTGCCAGCACCGAACTGACCCTCCCGGTTCACGAGCAGTTCTTC.

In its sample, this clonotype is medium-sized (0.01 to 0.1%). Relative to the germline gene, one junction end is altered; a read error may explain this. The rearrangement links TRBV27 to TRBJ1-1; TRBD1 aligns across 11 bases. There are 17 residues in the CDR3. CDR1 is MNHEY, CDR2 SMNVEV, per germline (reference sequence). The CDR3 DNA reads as TGTGCCAGCAGTCACCCTCCTAGGGACAGGGGGAACCCTGAAGCTTTCTTT. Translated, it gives CASSHPPRDRGNPEAFF.

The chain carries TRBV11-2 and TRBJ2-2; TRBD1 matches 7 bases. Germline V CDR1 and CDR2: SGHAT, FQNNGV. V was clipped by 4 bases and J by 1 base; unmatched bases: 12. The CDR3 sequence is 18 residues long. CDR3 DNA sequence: TGTGCCAGCAGCTCCTTTCCTGGGACAGTGATGAACACCGGGGAGCTGTTTTTT. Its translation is CASSSFPGTVMNTGELFF.

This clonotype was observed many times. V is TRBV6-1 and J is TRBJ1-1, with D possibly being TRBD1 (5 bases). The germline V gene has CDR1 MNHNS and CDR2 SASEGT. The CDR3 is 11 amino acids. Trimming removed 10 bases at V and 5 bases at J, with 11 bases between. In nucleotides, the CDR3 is TGTGCCACCCGCGGGGGGACTGAAGCTTTCTTT. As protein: CATRGGTEAFF.

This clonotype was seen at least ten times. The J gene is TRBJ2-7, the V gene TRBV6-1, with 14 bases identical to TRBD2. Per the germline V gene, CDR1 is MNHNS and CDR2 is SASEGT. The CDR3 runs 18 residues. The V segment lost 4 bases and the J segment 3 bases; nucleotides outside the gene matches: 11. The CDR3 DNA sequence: TGTGCCAGCAGTGGGAGGGGGACTAGCGGGAGCGGTGGCTACGAGCAGTACTTC. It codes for CASSGRGTSGSGGYEQYF.

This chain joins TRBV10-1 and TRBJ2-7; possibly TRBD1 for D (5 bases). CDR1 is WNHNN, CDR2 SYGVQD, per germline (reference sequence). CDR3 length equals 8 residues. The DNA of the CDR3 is TGCGCAGACAGTGAGCAGTACTTC. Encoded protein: CADSEQYF.

This chain's CDR3 is CASSSEDRESDTQYF. Written as DNA, the CDR3 is TGTGCCAGCAGTTCCGAAGACAGGGAATCAGATACGCAGTATTTT. The genes are TRBV6-1 and TRBJ2-3, with 7 bases identical to TRBD1. The CDR3 has 15 residues. After removal of 5 bases from V and 4 bases from J, the junction contained 9 bases not matched to a gene. Germline values: CDR1 MNHNS, CDR2 SASEGT.

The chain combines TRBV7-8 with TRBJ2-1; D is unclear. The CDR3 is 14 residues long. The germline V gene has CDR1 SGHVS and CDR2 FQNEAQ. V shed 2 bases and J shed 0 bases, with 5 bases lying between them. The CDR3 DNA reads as TGTGCCAGCAGCTTACGACTCTCCTACAATGAGCAGTTCTTC. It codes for CASSLRLSYNEQFF.

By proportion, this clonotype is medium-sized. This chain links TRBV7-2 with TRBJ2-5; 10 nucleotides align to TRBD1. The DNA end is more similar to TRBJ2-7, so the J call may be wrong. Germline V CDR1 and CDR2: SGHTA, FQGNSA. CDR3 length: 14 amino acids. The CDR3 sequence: CASSPDRGRHEQYF. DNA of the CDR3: TGTGCCAGCAGCCCCGACAGGGGGCGCCACGAGCAGTACTTC.

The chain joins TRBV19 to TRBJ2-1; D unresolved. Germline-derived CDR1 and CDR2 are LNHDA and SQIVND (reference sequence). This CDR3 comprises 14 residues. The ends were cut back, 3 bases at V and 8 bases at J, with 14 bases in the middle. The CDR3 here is CASSIGLEVHEQFF. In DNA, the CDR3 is TGTGCCAGTAGTATCGGCCTAGAGGTCCATGAGCAGTTCTTC.

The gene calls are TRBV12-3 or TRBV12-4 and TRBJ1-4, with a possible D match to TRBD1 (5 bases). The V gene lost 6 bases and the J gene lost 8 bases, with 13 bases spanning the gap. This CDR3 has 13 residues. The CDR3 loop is CASSQERGEKLFF. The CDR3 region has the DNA TGTGCCAGCAGCCAGGAAAGGGGAGAAAAACTGTTTTTT.

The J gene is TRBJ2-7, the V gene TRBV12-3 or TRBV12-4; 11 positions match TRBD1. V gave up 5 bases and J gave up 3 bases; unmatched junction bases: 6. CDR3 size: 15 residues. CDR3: CASSRGGQGGYEQYF. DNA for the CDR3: TGTGCCAGCAGTCGGGGGGGACAGGGGGGCTACGAGCAGTACTTC.

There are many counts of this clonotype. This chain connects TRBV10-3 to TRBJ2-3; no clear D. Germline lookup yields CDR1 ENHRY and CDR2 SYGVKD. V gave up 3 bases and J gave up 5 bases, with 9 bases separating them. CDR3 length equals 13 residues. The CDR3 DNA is TGTGCCATCAGTGACCAAAGAGGAGATACGCAGTATTTT. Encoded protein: CAISDQRGDTQYF.